Sequencing of this T cell receptor beta chain was carried out in a study of blood T cell repertoires in COVID-19. Per the original data handling: The authors estimated nucleated cell counts from reference gene primer amplification. TCRdb keeps only in-frame clones here, not all; method: immunoSEQ multiplex PCR. That table gives V, J and clone size, and the DNA gave D and trimming. The data hold approximately 160,000 clones, with 75% to 85% observed a single time. This clone is a singleton in its sample. The V gene's germline CDR1 is SEHNR and CDR2 FQNEAQ (reference sequence). V dropped 5 bases and J dropped 5; count of bases not matched to a gene: 3. The CDR3 runs to 13 residues.

The source is a human donor in a cohort sampled during active COVID-19. Sequenced input: peripheral blood. The chain couples TRBV7-9 to TRBJ1-2; the match to TRBD1 covers 9 bases. In DNA, the CDR3 is TGTGCCAGCAGCCCTGGGACAGGGTATGGCTACACCTTC. Translated: CASSPGTGYGYTF.